The clone carrying this T cell receptor beta chain has more than one count but fewer than ten. These data belong to a study of blood T cell repertoires in COVID-19. Whole-study context: T cells, B-cell-depleted T cells, or PBMCs supplied cDNA or gDNA.

In the original analysis: Estimation of nucleated cell counts relied on the amplification of reference gene primers. Produced via immunoSEQ multiplex PCR; TCRdb's table is partial and in-frame only. For V, J and clone size, that table is used; D and trimming come from the DNA. In the table there are some 170,000 clones, about 90% of which are singletons. The CDR3 is made up of 15 amino acids. Germline assignment: CDR1 SGHAT and CDR2 FQNNGV. V lost 4 bases and J lost 0; bases outside the gene matches: 5. Cohort allocation depended upon clinical history that participants reported. This chain links TRBV11-2 with TRBJ1-2, with TRBD1 matching over 7 bases. The sequencing input was PBMCs or T cells enriched from blood (not recorded which). This TCR came from a human donor with acute COVID-19. The donor label of this sample is uncertain. Here the CDR3 DNA reads TGTGCCAGCAGCTCCAGACAGGGAGCTAACTATGGCTACACCTTC. Residues: CASSSRQGANYGYTF. Full variable domain (missing parts from reference TRBV11-2 and TRBJ1-2): EAGVAQSPRYKIIEKRQSVAFWCNPISGHATLYWYQQILGQGPKLLIQFQNNGVVDDSQLPKDRFSAERLKGVDSTLKIQPAKLEDSAVYLCASSSRQGANYGYTFGSGTRLTVV.